This paragraph reports one T cell receptor beta chain. Taking its sample share into account, this clonotype is large (0.1 to 1%). Its antigen is currently not known. Base qualities are not at hand, and no much larger clone is one base apart. This sample is part of a study of robustness of blood B and T cell sequencing listed by TCRdb under 2018. General notes on the study: The study aimed to determine how much peripheral blood is needed to reliably characterize an individual's TCRbeta and IgG repertoires. Each of the ten or so independently drawn blood samples had its TCRbeta and IgG repertoires measured. As technical replicates, two replicate TCRbeta cDNA libraries were made from one shared RNA pool taken from a single 10 ml draw.

The germline V gene specifies MNHEY as CDR1 and SVGAGI as CDR2. The CDR3 measures 17 amino acids from cysteine to phenylalanine. Only the CDR3 part of the read is kept: 51 bases, read in frame from the first base. Trimming takes 2 bases from V and 5 bases from J, and the germline ends sit 21 bases apart. The library was generated by PCR. TCRdb records Illumina MiSeq as the sequencer. Synthesis of cDNA relied on SMARTScribe reverse transcriptase together with a 5' template-switch oligo that added a universal priming site. Each cDNA molecule was tagged by a 12-nucleotide random unique molecular identifier (UMI) carried on the template-switch oligo. During reverse transcription, TCRbeta transcripts were targeted using chain-specific reverse primers. Uracil DNA glycosylase treatment was used to remove residual template-switch adapters, and a Qiagen MinElute kit was used to purify the cDNA. For the first PCR, roughly 21 cycles were run with KAPA HiFi HotStart ReadyMix and step-out primers, split across four 50 ul reactions. Products of the first-round PCR were gel-purified before additional amplification. Illumina Nextera adapters were attached in a second PCR of 7 to 9 cycles, and the libraries were then purified and pooled. The UMI barcode for each TCRbeta molecule was captured by a 50-nucleotide 5' read. From the authors' description of their analysis: Using the MIGEC toolkit, reads were grouped by UMI into consensus reads. PEAR was used to merge forward and reverse consensus reads into final reads. A custom decontamination script removed identical UMI-sequence pairs shared across libraries, treating them as cross-sample contamination. MIGMAP, a wrapper around IgBLAST, was used to carry out V(D)J assignment and CDR3 extraction. TCR clonotypes were defined by identical V gene, J gene and CDR3 amino acid sequence; CDR1 and CDR2 were not sequenced. TCRdb cleaned the public reads at Q25 with fastp, built clones with MiXCR and kept in-frame beta chains. Every CDR3 protein is listed once, alongside the most common genes and DNA of its rows. The V and J calls and clone size are TCRdb's, not the authors'. This sample is represented by 3,600 or so distinct CDR3 sequences; 45% to 70% of them were singletons. Of the sample, around 28% falls within the top ten clones.

TCRbeta repertoires were measured from mRNA instead of genomic DNA, an approach that captures expressed receptors. Leukocytes from the buffy coat were collected into Trizol, and RNA was extracted using the Direct-zol RNA MiniPrep Plus kit with no cell sorting. EDTA blood tubes were spun right away at 4 degrees C to separate plasma, buffy coat and red blood cells. The full study reports these points: The TCRbeta rarefaction curves did not fully level off, which suggests under-sequencing or many low-abundance clonotypes. Evidence of cross-contamination, likely caused by batch processing, was seen in one pair of TCRbeta libraries, and the UMI-sequence pairs shared between the two libraries were removed. Because EDTA tubes had to be fractionated immediately, the use of EDTA tubes in multi-site collections was limited. Overlap of rare TCRbeta clonotypes did not improve with pooling tubes, implying much larger blood volumes would be needed to capture them. Every single 10 ml sample contained the 1,000 most abundant TCRbeta clonotypes from the pooled draws. Coverage of the top 10,000 TCRbeta clonotypes approached saturation when 3 or 4 tubes (about 30-45 ml blood) were combined. When technical replicate libraries were compared, around 95% of the top 10,000 TCRbeta clonotypes in one library also turned up in the other.

The V and J genes are TRBV6-5 and TRBJ1-1, and perhaps TRBD1 as D gene, on 5 matching bases. Sequencing was performed on peripheral blood. This clonotype originated in a human donor in good health. CDR3 sequence: CASSYTTIDSSGTEAFF. The DNA is as follows: TGTGCCAGCAGTTACACAACCATTGACAGTTCGGGGACTGAAGCTTTCTTT.